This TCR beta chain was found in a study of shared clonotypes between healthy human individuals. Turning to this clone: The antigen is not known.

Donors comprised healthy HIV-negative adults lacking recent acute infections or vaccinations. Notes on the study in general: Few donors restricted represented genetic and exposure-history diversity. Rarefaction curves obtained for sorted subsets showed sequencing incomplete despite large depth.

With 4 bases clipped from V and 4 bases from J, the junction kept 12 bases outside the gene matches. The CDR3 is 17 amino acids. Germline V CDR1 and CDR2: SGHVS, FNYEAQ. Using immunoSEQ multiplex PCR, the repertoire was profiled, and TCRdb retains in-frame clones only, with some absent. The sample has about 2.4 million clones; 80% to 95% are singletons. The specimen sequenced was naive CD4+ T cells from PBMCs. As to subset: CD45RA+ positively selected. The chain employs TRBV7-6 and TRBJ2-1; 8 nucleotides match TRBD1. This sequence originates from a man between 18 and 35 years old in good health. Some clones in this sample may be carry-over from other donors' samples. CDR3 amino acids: CASSSGDRDRPYNEQFF. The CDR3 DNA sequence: TGTGCCAGCAGCTCGGGGGACCGGGACAGGCCGTACAATGAGCAGTTCTTC.